The sequence of this T cell receptor (beta chain) was determined in a study of T cells after posttransplantation cyclophosphamide. The study's findings and limits: After PTCy, TRB diversity resembled that of CNI/methotrexate controls. Later blood repertoires were often dominated by clones from the donor CD8+ memory compartment. Blood and skin or GI T cell repertoires showed limited TRB overlap.

Trimming removed 0 bases at V and 6 bases at J, with 15 bases between. The CDR3 runs 15 residues. CDR1 is SGHNT, CDR2 YYREEE, per germline (reference sequence). The table came from immunoSEQ multiplex PCR; TCRdb's copy has only in-frame clones and leaves some out. The profile shows some 53,000 clones, approximately 86% of them singletons. A few counts support this clone. The antigen remains unidentified. The sequencing input was PBMCs. The chain couples TRBV5-4 to TRBJ1-2, with D tentatively TRBD1 (6 bases). The source of this sequence is a man younger than 45 with a blood cancer, CMV-positive, and with a related stem cell donor. This CDR3 is CASSLESWAGDGYTF. The CDR3 nucleotides are TGTGCCAGCAGCTTGGAATCATGGGCAGGGGATGGCTACACCTTC.